The 11 T cell receptor beta chains presented below share a single source sample, sequenced in a study of OX40 agonist ivuxolimab in advanced cancers. The method was immunoSEQ multiplex PCR; TCRdb's version includes in-frame clones alone and lacks a portion of them. The sample has some 49,000 clones, 85% seen once. This specimen consisted of CD4+ or CD8+ T cells sorted from blood, obtained in a trial of the OX40 agonist ivuxolimab. The receptors here all came from an adult with an advanced solid tumor such as melanoma, head and neck, liver or kidney cancer.

This clone was seen once. The V gene is TRBV7-8, the J gene TRBJ2-5, with D possibly matching TRBD1 (6 bases). This CDR3 is built from 16 residues. Trimming left V 1 base short and J 1 base short, with 13 bases between. CDR1 and CDR2 from the germline V gene are SGHVS and FQNEAQ. The CDR3 nucleotides read TGTGCCAGCAGCTTAGAAGGGACACCCTTCCAAGAGACCCAGTACTTC. Amino acids: CASSLEGTPFQETQYF.

The chain is built from TRBV15 and TRBJ1-2; D uncertain. The CDR3 runs 15 residues. CDR1 and CDR2 from the germline V gene are LNHNV and YYDKDF (reference sequence). V was pared by 1 base and J by 6 bases, with 15 bases between. The DNA of the CDR3 is TGTGCCACCAGCAGAGGCCGGGGAGAGGTCGATGGCTACACCTTC. Its translation is CATSRGRGEVDGYTF.

The CDR3 DNA is TGTGCCACCAGCAGAAGAGGTTCCGGGAACTATGGCTACACCTTC. Translating it yields CATSRRGSGNYGYTF. The chain carries TRBV15 and TRBJ1-2, with D uncertain. The CDR3 extends over 15 amino acids. Germline CDR1 and CDR2: LNHNV and YYDKDF (reference sequence). The V end lost 2 bases, the J end lost 2 bases, and 12 bases lay between the germline ends. Variable domain in full (rest from reference TRBV15 and TRBJ1-2): DAMVIQNPRYQVTQFGKPVTLSCSQTLNHNVMYWYQQKSSQAPKLLFHYYDKDFNNEADTPDNFQSRRPNTSFCFLDIRSPGLGDTAMYLCATSRRGSGNYGYTFGSGTRLTVV.

CDR3 coding DNA: TGTGCCAGCAGCCTGGGGGTCCCCGGGGAGCTGTTTTTT. Protein: CASSLGVPGELFF. This chain joins TRBV7-3 and TRBJ2-2; TRBD1 or TRBD2 may be the D gene (5 bases each). The CDR3 covers 13 residues. The germline CDR1 and CDR2 sequences are SGHTA and FQGTGA. Trimming removed 5 bases at V and 6 bases at J, with 10 bases between.

This chain connects TRBV5-5 to TRBJ1-1; D is uncertain. The CDR3 sequence is 14 residues long. The V gene lost 4 bases and the J gene lost 2 bases, with 12 bases spanning the gap. The germline V gene encodes CDR1 SGHKS and CDR2 YYEKEE (reference sequence). The CDR3 DNA is TGTGCCAGCAGCCTCGAGAGCTTTAACACTGAAGCTTTCTTT. It codes for CASSLESFNTEAFF.

CDR3 sequence (DNA): TGTGCCAGCAGCCCGGACATTAGCTCCTACGAGCAGTACTTC. Its translation: CASSPDISSYEQYF. The V call is TRBV7-9, the J call TRBJ2-7, with a possible D match to TRBD1 (5 bases). Germline CDR1 and CDR2: SEHNR and FQNEAQ (reference sequence). The CDR3 is 14 residues long. Trimming left V 5 bases short and J 0 bases short, with 11 bases between.

The rearrangement uses TRBV7-6 and TRBJ1-4; D is ambiguous. Trimming shortened V by 7 bases and J by 10 bases, and 22 bases separated the two germline ends. The CDR3 runs to 15 residues. The germline V gene has CDR1 SGHVS and CDR2 FNYEAQ. CDR3 sequence: CASTRTRGERGKLFF. CDR3 DNA: TGTGCCAGCACCAGGACGCGTGGGGAGAGAGGAAAACTGTTTTTT.

The J gene is TRBJ1-4, the V gene TRBV4-3; D call uncertain. Germline values: CDR1 LGHNA, CDR2 YSLEER. V was pared by 1 base and J by 3 bases, with 12 bases between. This CDR3 spans 16 amino acids. CDR3 nucleotide sequence: TGCGCCAGCAGCCAAGGATCAAGAGGCCCTAATGAAAAACTGTTTTTT. Residues: CASSQGSRGPNEKLFF.

The chain links TRBV19 to TRBJ2-1; 11 nucleotides align to TRBD2. V lost 4 bases and J lost 4; bases outside the gene matches: 3. The CDR3 contains 15 residues. Germline V gene data show CDR1 as LNHDA and CDR2 as SQIVND (reference sequence). CDR3 loop: CASSTTSGGYNEQFF. The DNA of the CDR3 is TGTGCCAGTAGTACAACTAGCGGGGGTTACAATGAGCAGTTCTTC.

The chain carries TRBV9 and TRBJ2-3; TRBD1 or TRBD2 may be the D gene (5 bases each). With 4 bases removed from V and 0 bases from J, the gap between germline ends came to 15 bases. This CDR3 has 16 residues. The germline V gene has CDR1 SGDLS and CDR2 YYNGEE. The CDR3 DNA follows: TGTGCCAGCAGCATTCACCCGGGACGGAGCACAGATACGCAGTATTTT. Protein sequence: CASSIHPGRSTDTQYF.

CDR3 coding DNA: TGTGCCAGCAGCCCCACAGGGGGCAATTGGGAGACCCAGTACTTC. Amino acid sequence: CASSPTGGNWETQYF. The chain is built from TRBV9 and TRBJ2-5; 9 positions match TRBD1. Trimming removed 4 bases from V and 5 bases from J; junction bases left unmatched: 9. Per the germline V gene, CDR1 is SGDLS and CDR2 is YYNGEE. The CDR3 length is 15 residues.